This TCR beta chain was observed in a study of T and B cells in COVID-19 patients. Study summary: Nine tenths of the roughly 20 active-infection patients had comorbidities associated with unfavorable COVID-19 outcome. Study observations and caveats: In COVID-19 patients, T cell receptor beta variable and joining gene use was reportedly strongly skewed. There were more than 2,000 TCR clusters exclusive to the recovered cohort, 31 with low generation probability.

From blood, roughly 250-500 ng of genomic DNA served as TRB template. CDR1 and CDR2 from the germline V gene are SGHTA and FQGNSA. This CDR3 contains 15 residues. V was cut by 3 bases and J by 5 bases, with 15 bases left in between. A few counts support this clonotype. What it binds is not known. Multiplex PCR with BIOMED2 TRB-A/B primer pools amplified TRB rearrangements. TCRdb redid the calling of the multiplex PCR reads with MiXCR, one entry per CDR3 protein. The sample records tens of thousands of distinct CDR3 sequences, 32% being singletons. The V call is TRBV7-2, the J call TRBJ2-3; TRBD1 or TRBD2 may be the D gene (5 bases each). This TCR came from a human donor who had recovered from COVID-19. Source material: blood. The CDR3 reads CASSFHFLGGDTQYF. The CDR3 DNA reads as TGTGCCAGCAGCTTTCACTTCCTTGGGGGAGATACGCAGTATTTT.